This T cell receptor (beta chain) was identified during a study of T-cell reconstitution after alpha-beta-depleted transplantation in children. Of note for this clonotype: What it recognizes is unknown.

General observations from the study: At the one-year point after transplant, T-cell counts and TCRbeta diversity were found to come mostly from T cells that had been newly produced.

Per germline, CDR1 SNHLY and CDR2 FYNNEI. Trimming removed 7 bases from V and 1 base from J, with 4 bases in between. The CDR3 length is 11 residues. Unique molecular identifiers were built into the TCRbeta library. TCRdb called the PCR reads again in MiXCR, with one record for every CDR3 protein. The table includes approximately 130,000 distinct CDR3 sequences, roughly 10% detected once. The chain combines TRBV2 with TRBJ1-1; no clear D gene. This TCR was sampled from a girl in the first two years of life who had a stem cell transplant for combined immunodeficiency, so the T cells may come from the graft donor. The sequenced sample was PBMCs, mostly from graft donor cells, obtained 180 days after TCRalphabeta/CD19-depleted stem cell transplant. CDR3 residues: CASKGNTEAFF. CDR3 nucleotide sequence: TGTGCCAGCAAGGGGAACACTGAAGCTTTCTTT. Full variable domain (outside the CDR3, taken from reference TRBV2 and TRBJ1-1): EPEVTQTPSHQVTQMGQEVILRCVPISNHLYFYWYRQILGQKVEFLVSFYNNEISEKSEIFDDQFSVERPDGSNFTLKIRSTKLEDSAMYFCASKGNTEAFFGQGTRLTVV.